This T cell receptor beta chain stems from a study of cytomegalovirus exposure and HLA in healthy donors. The CDR3 is 13 residues long. Trimming cost V 0 bases and J 3 bases, with 4 bases left between them. The germline CDR1 and CDR2 sequences are MRHNA and SNTAGT. Data came from immunoSEQ multiplex PCR; TCRdb stores just in-frame clones and leaves some out. Of approximately 170,000 clones in the sample, 85% were seen once. Sequencing input: PBMCs. This receptor was identified in a man aged 18 to 29 in good health and CMV-seropositive. The chain couples TRBV6-4 to TRBJ2-3; D is unresolved. The CDR3 DNA is TGTGCCAGCAGTGACTCCCCGACAGATACGCAGTATTTT. Protein product: CASSDSPTDTQYF.